One and the same sample provided the 21 T cell receptor beta chains below, sequenced in a study of brain T cells in children with intractable seizures. Generated by immunoSEQ multiplex PCR, the TCRdb table keeps only in-frame clones and is missing some. The sample yields approximately 330,000 clones, approximately 93% seen once. Time point described: blood from clinic visit 5 months post-surgery; TSC patient then seizure free. The sequenced sample was peripheral blood, obtained approximately 5 months after surgery. The origin of the receptors is a boy under three years old with tuberous sclerosis and intractable seizures.

The rearrangement links TRBV5-1 to TRBJ2-5, with D unclear. V lost 4 bases and J lost 0, with 13 bases in between. In germline, CDR1 is SGHRS, CDR2 YFSETQ. CDR3 length equals 15 residues. DNA of the CDR3: TGCGCCAGCAGCCCTAATCGACTGGACCAAGAGACCCAGTACTTC. This gives the protein CASSPNRLDQETQYF. The full variable domain, with the rest looked up from reference TRBV5-1 and TRBJ2-5, is KAGVTQTPRYLIKTRGQQVTLSCSPISGHRSVSWYQQTPGQGLQFLFEYFSETQRNKGNFPGRFSGRQFSNSRSEMNVSTLELGDSALYLCASSPNRLDQETQYFGPGTRLLVL.

The chain employs TRBV2 and TRBJ2-7; 8 bases are shared with TRBD1. The junction had 9 bases not matched to a gene; V was cut back by 3 bases and J by 5 bases. This CDR3 is 15 amino acids long. Germline V gene data show CDR1 as SNHLY and CDR2 as FYNNEI. The CDR3 loop reads CASSDAGQGGDEQYF. CDR3 coding DNA: TGTGCCAGCAGTGATGCCGGACAGGGTGGGGACGAGCAGTACTTC.

The chain is built from TRBV25-1 and TRBJ2-1; D is perhaps TRBD2 (6 bases). The CDR3 is 12 amino acids. Germline-derived CDR1 and CDR2 are MGHDK and SYGVNS. Trimming took 5 bases from V and 7 from J, leaving 9 bases between them. The CDR3 reads CASSPGGNEQFF. In DNA form, the CDR3 reads TGTGCCAGCAGTCCCGGGGGAAATGAGCAGTTCTTC.

This chain links TRBV5-1 with TRBJ2-2, with D unresolved. The germline V and J ends were trimmed by 0 bases and 5 bases, with 11 bases remaining between them. This CDR3 comprises 15 residues. Germline V lookup: CDR1 SGHRS, CDR2 YFSETQ. The CDR3 DNA follows: TGCGCCAGCAGCTTGGGGAGAACGGATACCGGGGAGCTGTTTTTT. The encoded protein is CASSLGRTDTGELFF.

This chain links TRBV9 with TRBJ2-4; 9 bases agree with TRBD1. Germline lookup yields CDR1 SGDLS and CDR2 YYNGEE. The CDR3 spans 16 residues. Trimming removed 4 bases from V and 6 bases from J; junction bases left unmatched: 11. CDR3 nucleotides: TGTGCCAGCAGCCCCGAGTGGGGGACAGGGATAAACATTCAGTACTTC. It encodes CASSPEWGTGINIQYF. Full variable domain (outside the CDR3, taken from reference TRBV9 and TRBJ2-4): DSGVTQTPKHLITATGQRVTLRCSPRSGDLSVYWYQQSLDQGLQFLIQYYNGEERAKGNILERFSAQQFPDLHSELNLSSLELGDSALYFCASSPEWGTGINIQYFGAGTRLSVL.

This chain uses TRBV27 with TRBJ2-1; D not certain. There are 12 residues in the CDR3. Between the trimmed V and J ends, which lost 6 bases and 3 bases, there was a span of 6 bases. CDR1 and CDR2 from the germline V gene are MNHEY and SMNVEV (reference sequence). DNA of the CDR3: TGTGCCAGCAGGGGAAACTACAATGAGCAGTTCTTC. Translating it yields CASRGNYNEQFF.

This clone was seen once. The J gene is TRBJ1-1, the V gene TRBV19, with 10 bases lining up with TRBD1. Germline-derived CDR1 and CDR2 are LNHDA and SQIVND (reference sequence). V lost 1 base, J lost 3 bases, and 2 bases stayed unmatched. This CDR3 region has 15 residues. The CDR3: CASSIGTGGYTEAFF. The CDR3 DNA sequence: TGTGCCAGTAGTATAGGGACAGGGGGGTACACTGAAGCTTTCTTT.

The rearrangement links TRBV6-5 to TRBJ2-2; D unclear. This CDR3 comprises 12 residues. Trimming took off 7 bases at V and 5 bases at J, with 8 bases between the two ends. The germline gives CDR1 MNHEY, CDR2 SVGAGI. This CDR3 is CASTGPTGELFF. CDR3 sequence (DNA): TGTGCCAGCACCGGACCTACCGGGGAGCTGTTTTTT.

The chain carries TRBV6-5 and TRBJ2-6; TRBD1 agrees at 7 bases. The J segment lost 3 bases and the V segment lost 2 bases, leaving 4 bases of the junction unmatched. The CDR3 length is 16 residues. Per germline, CDR1 MNHEY and CDR2 SVGAGI. The CDR3 here is CASSYVTGDGANVLTF. The CDR3, as DNA: TGTGCCAGCAGTTACGTAACAGGGGATGGGGCCAACGTCCTGACTTTC.

The chain joins TRBV15 to TRBJ2-1; D uncertain. Per germline, CDR1 LNHNV and CDR2 YYDKDF (reference sequence). V dropped 1 base and J dropped 0 bases, with 7 bases sitting between them. The CDR3 is made up of 15 amino acids. Written as DNA, the CDR3 is TGTGCCACCAGCAGAGTCCAGAGCTCCTACAATGAGCAGTTCTTC. It codes for CATSRVQSSYNEQFF.

V gene TRBV7-2 combines with J gene TRBJ2-5; D unclear. The CDR3 runs to 11 residues. Trimming shortened V by 1 base and J by 5 bases, and 2 bases separated the two germline ends. Germline V CDR1 and CDR2: SGHTA, FQGNSA. CDR3 in DNA: TGTGCCAGCAGCTTAGTCGAGACCCAGTACTTC. Translated: CASSLVETQYF.

The chain joins TRBV5-4 to TRBJ1-2; D gene ambiguous. Trimming took 4 bases from V and 0 from J, leaving 19 bases between them. The CDR3 sequence is 17 residues long. CDR1 and CDR2 from the germline V gene are SGHNT and YYREEE (reference sequence). The CDR3: CASSLTLLGIANYGYTF. The DNA of the CDR3 is TGTGCCAGCAGCCTGACTCTCCTGGGGATAGCTAACTATGGCTACACCTTC.

This clone was detected once. CDR3 nucleotide sequence: TGTGCCAGCAGCCAAGACGCAGGGAACTATGGCTACACCTTC. This encodes CASSQDAGNYGYTF. The chain recombines TRBV3-1 (or the pseudogene TRBV3-2) with TRBJ1-2; possible D gene TRBD1, 5 bases. The CDR3 consists of 14 residues. Looked up from germline, CDR1 is LGHDT and CDR2 is YNNKEL (reference sequence). Trimming cost V 0 bases and J 2 bases, with 7 bases left between them.

In DNA form, the CDR3 reads TGTGCCACCAGCCAGACAAGGGCCTACGAGCAGTACTTC. Its protein product is CATSQTRAYEQYF. The chain uses TRBV15 and TRBJ2-7, with D uncertain. CDR3 size: 13 residues. V lost 5 bases and J 2 bases, leaving 10 bases between the germline ends. The germline gives CDR1 LNHNV, CDR2 YYDKDF (reference sequence).

The rearrangement joins TRBV6-5 to TRBJ2-7; possibly TRBD1 for D (6 bases). Germline CDR1 reads MNHEY; CDR2 reads SVGAGI. Trimming pared 8 bases from V and 12 bases from J, leaving 17 bases between. The CDR3 is 11 amino acids. The CDR3 sequence: CASGEGVLGYF. The CDR3 DNA reads as TGTGCCAGCGGAGAGGGGGTCCTGGGGTACTTC.

The chain joins TRBV7-9 to TRBJ1-6, with no clear D. Trimming shortened V by 1 base and J by 13 bases, and 8 bases separated the two germline ends. The CDR3 runs to 12 residues. CDR1 is SEHNR and CDR2 is FQNEAQ in the germline V gene (reference sequence). The CDR3 is CASSLEGPPLHF. CDR3 DNA: TGTGCCAGCAGCTTAGAGGGCCCCCCCCTCCACTTT.

The chain uses TRBV10-2 and TRBJ1-3; D gene ambiguous. The germline CDR1 and CDR2 sequences are WSHSY and SAAADI. V was trimmed by 4 bases and J by 0 bases, leaving 10 bases between them. This CDR3 contains 15 residues. CDR3 DNA: TGCGCCAGCAGTGGGACGGGTCTCTCTGGAAACACCATATATTTT. Protein product: CASSGTGLSGNTIYF.

The V call is TRBV4-1, the J call TRBJ2-7, with D perhaps assigned TRBD1 or TRBD2 (5 bases each). The CDR3 consists of 13 residues. V dropped 1 base and J dropped 6 bases, with 10 bases sitting between them. Germline CDR1 MGHRA, CDR2 YSYEKL. CDR3 region: CASSQVFGTEQYF. CDR3 in DNA: TGCGCCAGCAGCCAAGTTTTTGGGACCGAGCAGTACTTC.

V usage is TRBV14 and J usage is TRBJ2-7; tentative D call: TRBD2 (7 bases). CDR1 is SGHDN, CDR2 FVKESK, per germline. V was cut by 1 base and J by 7 bases, with 14 bases left in between. The CDR3 runs to 14 residues. For the CDR3, the DNA is TGTGCCAGCAGCCAAGCCGGGGGGCCATGGGAGCAGTACTTC. It is translated as CASSQAGGPWEQYF.

This clone is a singleton in its sample. V gene TRBV6-1 combines with J gene TRBJ1-3, with D possibly being TRBD1 (5 bases). The V gene lost 2 bases and the J gene lost 1 base, with 9 bases spanning the gap. CDR1 is MNHNS and CDR2 is SASEGT in the germline V gene. The CDR3 sequence is 15 residues long. The CDR3 loop reads CASSEKGVSGNTIYF. Here the CDR3 DNA reads TGTGCCAGCAGTGAAAAAGGGGTATCTGGAAACACCATATATTTT.

The chain employs TRBV2 and TRBJ1-4; D gene unclear. Per the germline V gene, CDR1 is SNHLY and CDR2 is FYNNEI. The CDR3 covers 14 residues. The V gene lost 3 bases and the J gene lost 10 bases, with 15 bases spanning the gap. The CDR3 reads CASSDLAIRRKLFF. CDR3 in DNA: TGTGCCAGCAGTGATTTGGCTATTCGCAGAAAACTGTTTTTT.